A few counts support the clone carrying this TCR beta chain. These data come from a study of metastatic and nonmetastatic thyroid tumors. Study-wide background: Malignant thyroid and benign thyroid patients provided blood and tumor or nodule tissue whose repertoires were compared.

TCRdb redid the clone calls on the PCR reads using MiXCR. The sample has 35,000 to 45,000 clones; around an eighth are singletons. No treatment had been given to any patient before thyroid surgery. Trimming stripped 7 bases from V and 2 bases from J, with 27 bases between. The CDR3 has 19 amino acids. Germline-derived CDR1 and CDR2 are MDHEN and SYDVKM. The clonotype was recovered from a male donor with papillary thyroid cancer or a benign thyroid nodule (not recorded which). Some clones in this sample may be carry-over from other donors' samples. V and J are TRBV28 and TRBJ2-1, with D possibly matching TRBD1 (5 bases). The specimen was blood. Written as DNA, the CDR3 is TGTGCCAGCATCCTAGGGGTACTTACGGGCCCCTCAGCCTACAATGAGCAGTTCTTC. It translates to CASILGVLTGPSAYNEQFF.